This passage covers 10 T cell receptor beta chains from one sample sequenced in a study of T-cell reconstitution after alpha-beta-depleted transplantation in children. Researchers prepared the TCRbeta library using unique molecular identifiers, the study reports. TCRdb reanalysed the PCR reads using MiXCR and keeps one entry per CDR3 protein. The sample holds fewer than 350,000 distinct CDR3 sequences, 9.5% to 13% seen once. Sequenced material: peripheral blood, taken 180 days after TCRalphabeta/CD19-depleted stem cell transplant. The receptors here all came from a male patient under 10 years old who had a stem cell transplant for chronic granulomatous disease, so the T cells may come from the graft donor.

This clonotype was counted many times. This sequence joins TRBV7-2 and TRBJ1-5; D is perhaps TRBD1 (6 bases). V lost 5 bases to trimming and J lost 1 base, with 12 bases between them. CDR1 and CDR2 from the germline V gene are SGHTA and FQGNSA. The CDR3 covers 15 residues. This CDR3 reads CASSPQGLSNQPQHF. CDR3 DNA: TGTGCCAGCAGCCCCCAGGGGCTAAGCAATCAGCCCCAGCATTTT.

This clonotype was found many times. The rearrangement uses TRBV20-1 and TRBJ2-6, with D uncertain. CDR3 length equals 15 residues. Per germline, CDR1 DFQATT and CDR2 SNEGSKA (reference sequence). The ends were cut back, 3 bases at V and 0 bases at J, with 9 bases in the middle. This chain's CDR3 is CSASYGNSGANVLTF. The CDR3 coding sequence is TGCAGTGCTAGTTACGGAAACTCTGGGGCCAACGTCCTGACTTTC.

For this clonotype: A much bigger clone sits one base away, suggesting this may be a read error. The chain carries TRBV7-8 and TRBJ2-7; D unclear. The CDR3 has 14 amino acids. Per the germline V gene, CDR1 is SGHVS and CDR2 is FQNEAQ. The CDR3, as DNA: TGTGCCAGCAGCCCCCGGGCAACGACCTACGAGCTGTACTTC. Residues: CASSPRATTYELYF. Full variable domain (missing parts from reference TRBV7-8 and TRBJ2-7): GAGVSQSPRYKVAKRGQDVALRCDPISGHVSLFWYQQALGQGPEFLTYFQNEAQLDKSGLPSDRFFAERPEGSVSTLKIQRTQQEDSAVYLCASSPRATTYELYFGPGTRLTVT.

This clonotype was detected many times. The CDR3 protein is CASSFLTGVENRKQYF. The CDR3 DNA follows: TGTGCCAGCAGCTTCCTTACGGGAGTGGAGAATAGAAAGCAGTACTTC. The chain carries TRBV7-2 and TRBJ2-7; perhaps TRBD2 as D (6 bases). V gave up 3 bases and J gave up 8 bases, with 23 bases separating them. The CDR3 length is 16 residues. Germline loops: CDR1 SGHTA, CDR2 FQGNSA.

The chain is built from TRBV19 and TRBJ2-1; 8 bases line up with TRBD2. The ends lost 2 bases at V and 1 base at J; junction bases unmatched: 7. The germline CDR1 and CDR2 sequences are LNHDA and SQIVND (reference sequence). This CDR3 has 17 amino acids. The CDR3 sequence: CASSIMGAGESYNEQFF. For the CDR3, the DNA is TGTGCCAGTAGTATAATGGGAGCGGGAGAGTCCTACAATGAGCAGTTCTTC.

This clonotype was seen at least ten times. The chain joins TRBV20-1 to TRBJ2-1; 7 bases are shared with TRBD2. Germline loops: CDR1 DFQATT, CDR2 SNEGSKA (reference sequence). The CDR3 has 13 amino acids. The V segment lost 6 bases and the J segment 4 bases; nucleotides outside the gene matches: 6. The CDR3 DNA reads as TGCAGTGCCTCACTAGCGAAATACAATGAGCAGTTCTTC. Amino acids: CSASLAKYNEQFF.

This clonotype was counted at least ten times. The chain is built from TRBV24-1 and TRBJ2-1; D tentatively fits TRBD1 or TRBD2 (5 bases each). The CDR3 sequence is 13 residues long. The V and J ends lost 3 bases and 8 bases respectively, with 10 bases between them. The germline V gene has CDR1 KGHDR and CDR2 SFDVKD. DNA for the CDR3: TGTGCCACCAGTGATGGGACCCGAGATGAGCAGTTCTTC. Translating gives CATSDGTRDEQFF.

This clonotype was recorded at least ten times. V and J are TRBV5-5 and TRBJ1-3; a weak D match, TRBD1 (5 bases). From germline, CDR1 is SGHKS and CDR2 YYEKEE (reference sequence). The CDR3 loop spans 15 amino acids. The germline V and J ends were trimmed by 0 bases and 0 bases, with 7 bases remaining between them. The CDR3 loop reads CASSLVQGSGNTIYF. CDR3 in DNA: TGTGCCAGCAGCTTGGTCCAGGGCTCTGGAAACACCATATATTTT.

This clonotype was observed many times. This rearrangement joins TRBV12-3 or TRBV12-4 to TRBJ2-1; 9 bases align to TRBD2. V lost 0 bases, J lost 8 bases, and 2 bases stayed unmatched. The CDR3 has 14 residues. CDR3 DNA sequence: TGTGCCAGCAGTTTAGCGCTAGCGGGGTATGAGCAGTTCTTC. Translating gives CASSLALAGYEQFF.

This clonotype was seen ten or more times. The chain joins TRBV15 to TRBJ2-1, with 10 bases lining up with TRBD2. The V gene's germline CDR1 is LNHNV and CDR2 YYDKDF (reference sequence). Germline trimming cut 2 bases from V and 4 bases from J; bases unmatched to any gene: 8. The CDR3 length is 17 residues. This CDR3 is CATSRLPGLAAYNEQFF. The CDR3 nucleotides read TGTGCCACCAGCAGACTCCCCGGACTAGCGGCATACAATGAGCAGTTCTTC. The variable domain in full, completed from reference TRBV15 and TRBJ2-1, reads DAMVIQNPRYQVTQFGKPVTLSCSQTLNHNVMYWYQQKSSQAPKLLFHYYDKDFNNEADTPDNFQSRRPNTSFCFLDIRSPGLGDTAMYLCATSRLPGLAAYNEQFFGPGTRLTVL.